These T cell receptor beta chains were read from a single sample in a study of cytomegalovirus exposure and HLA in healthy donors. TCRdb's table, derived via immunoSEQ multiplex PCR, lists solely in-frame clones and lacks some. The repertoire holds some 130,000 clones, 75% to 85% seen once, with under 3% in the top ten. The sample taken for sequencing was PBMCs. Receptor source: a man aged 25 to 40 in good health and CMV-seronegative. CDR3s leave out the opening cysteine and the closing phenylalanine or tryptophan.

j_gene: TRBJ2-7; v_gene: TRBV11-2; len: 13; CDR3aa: ASTSFGRERGEQY
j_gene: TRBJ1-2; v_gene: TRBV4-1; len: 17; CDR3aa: ASSQVLAVSSITNYGYT
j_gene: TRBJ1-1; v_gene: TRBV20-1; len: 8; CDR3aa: SAKPVEAF
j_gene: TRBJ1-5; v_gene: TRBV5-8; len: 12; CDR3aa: ASSLVTGDQPQH
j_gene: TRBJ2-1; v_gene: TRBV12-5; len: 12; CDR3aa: ASGPGTSEGEQF
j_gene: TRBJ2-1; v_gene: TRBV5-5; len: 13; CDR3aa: ASSLAGLSYNEQF
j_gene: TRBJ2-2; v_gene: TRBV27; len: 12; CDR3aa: ASTGLDNTGELF
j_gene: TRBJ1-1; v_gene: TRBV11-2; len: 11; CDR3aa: ASSPMEVTEAF
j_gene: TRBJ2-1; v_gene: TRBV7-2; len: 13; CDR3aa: ASSPNPTSYNEQF
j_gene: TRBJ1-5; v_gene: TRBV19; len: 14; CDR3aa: ASSIPWTGRYQPQH
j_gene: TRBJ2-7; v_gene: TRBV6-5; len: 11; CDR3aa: ASSYGPTYEQY
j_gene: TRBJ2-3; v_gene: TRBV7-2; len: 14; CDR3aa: ASSPLGGRGTDTQY
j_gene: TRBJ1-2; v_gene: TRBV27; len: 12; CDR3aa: ASSLLGGFYGYT
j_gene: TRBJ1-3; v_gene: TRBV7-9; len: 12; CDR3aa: ASSPRRDGNTIY
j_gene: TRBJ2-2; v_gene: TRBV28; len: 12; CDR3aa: ARPGGREAGELF
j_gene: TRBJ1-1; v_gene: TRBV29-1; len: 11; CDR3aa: SAPDRANTEAF
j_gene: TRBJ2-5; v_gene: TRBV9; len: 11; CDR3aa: ASSSRQEETQY
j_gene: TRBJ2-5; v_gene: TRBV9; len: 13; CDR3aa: ASSEIAGGRETQY
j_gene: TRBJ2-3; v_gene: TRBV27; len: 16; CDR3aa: ASSLKSRDTPSTDTQY
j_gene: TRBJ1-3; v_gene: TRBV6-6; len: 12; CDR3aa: ASNGLISGNTIY
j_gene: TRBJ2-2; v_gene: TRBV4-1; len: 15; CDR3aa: ASSQSGGRTNTGELF
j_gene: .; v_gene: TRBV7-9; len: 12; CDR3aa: ASSSPHGPYEQY
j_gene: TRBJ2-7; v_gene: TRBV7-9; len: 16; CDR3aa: ASSSESTGQDSSYEQY
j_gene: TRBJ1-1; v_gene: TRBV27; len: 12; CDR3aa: ASNEAGLNTEAF
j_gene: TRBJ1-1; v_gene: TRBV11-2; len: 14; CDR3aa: ASSFDGEVVNTEAF
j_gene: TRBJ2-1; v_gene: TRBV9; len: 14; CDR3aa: ASSVEYSGVYNEQF
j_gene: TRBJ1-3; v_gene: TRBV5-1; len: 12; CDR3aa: ASSTDRAGNTIY
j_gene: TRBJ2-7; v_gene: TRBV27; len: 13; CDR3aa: ASSLWGQSYYEQY
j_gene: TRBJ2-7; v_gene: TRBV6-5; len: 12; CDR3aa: ASRLLGGKYEQY
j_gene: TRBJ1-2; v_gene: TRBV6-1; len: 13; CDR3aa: ASSEETGVRYGYT
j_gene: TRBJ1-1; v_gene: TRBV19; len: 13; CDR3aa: ASRPGTGGNTEAF
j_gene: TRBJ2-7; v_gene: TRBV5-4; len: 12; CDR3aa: ASSPKMTGVEQY
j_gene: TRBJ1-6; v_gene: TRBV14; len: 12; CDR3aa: ASSWGGFNSPLH
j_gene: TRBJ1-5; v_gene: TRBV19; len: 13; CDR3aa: ASSMGGAGNQPQH
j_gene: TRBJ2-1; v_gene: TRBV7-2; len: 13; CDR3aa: ASRTRTGPQNEQF
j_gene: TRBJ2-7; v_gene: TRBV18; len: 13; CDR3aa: ASSPAGTGNYEQY
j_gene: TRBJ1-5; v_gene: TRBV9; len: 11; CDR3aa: ASGETGNQPQH
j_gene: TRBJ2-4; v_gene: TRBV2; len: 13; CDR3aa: ASNGGAGGPGIQY
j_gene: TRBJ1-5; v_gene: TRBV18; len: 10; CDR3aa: ASSLPFQPQH
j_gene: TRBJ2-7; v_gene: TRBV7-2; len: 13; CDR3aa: ASSTDSGGLQEQY
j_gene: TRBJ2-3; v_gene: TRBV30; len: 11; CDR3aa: AWSPRQADTQY
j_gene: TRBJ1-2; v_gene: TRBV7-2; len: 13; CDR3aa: ASSPRHSPSLFYT